What follows describes a single T cell receptor beta chain. TCRdb re-called the PCR reads through MiXCR, storing one row per CDR3 protein. The sample records approximately 9,500 distinct CDR3 sequences, over 50% being singletons. This CDR3 has 10 amino acids. V lost 3 bases, J lost 11 bases, and 2 bases lay in between. This sample stems from a study of tumor-infiltrating lymphocytes in oesophageal squamous cell carcinoma. The specimen sequenced was esophageal tumor tissue. This clonotype originated in a male donor with esophageal squamous cell carcinoma. The chain joins TRBV12-3 or TRBV12-4 to TRBJ2-6; D call uncertain. In DNA, the CDR3 is TGTGCCAGCAGTTTTGACGTCCTGACTTTC. Its translation: CASSFDVLTF.